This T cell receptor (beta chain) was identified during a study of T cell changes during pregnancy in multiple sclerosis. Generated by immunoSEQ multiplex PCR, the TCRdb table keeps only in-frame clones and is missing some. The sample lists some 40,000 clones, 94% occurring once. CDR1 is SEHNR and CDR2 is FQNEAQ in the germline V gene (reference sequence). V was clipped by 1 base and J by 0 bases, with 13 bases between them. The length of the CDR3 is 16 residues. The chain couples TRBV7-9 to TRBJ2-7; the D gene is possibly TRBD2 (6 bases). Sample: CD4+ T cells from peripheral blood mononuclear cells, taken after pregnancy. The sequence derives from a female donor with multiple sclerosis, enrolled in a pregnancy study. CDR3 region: CASSLEGGLSSYEQYF. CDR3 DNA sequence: TGTGCCAGCAGCTTAGAAGGAGGGCTCAGCTCCTACGAGCAGTACTTC. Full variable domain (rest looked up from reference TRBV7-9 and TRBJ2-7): DTGVSQNPRHKITKRGQNVTFRCDPISEHNRLYWYRQTLGQGPEFLTYFQNEAQLEKSRLLSDRFSAERPKGSFSTLEIQRTEQGDSAMYLCASSLEGGLSSYEQYFGPGTRLTVT.